Below, 29 T cell receptor beta chains from the same sample are listed, as sequenced in a study of beta chain features in type 1 diabetes (dated by TCRdb to the late 2010s). What the study reported, not specific to this receptor: A moderate but significant shortening of TCRB CDR3 length was observed in type 1 diabetes patients in all four CD4+ subsets.

Their specific antigens are unknown. Preparation of the library involved the immunoSEQ multiplex PCR assay. The High Capacity cDNA Reverse Transcription Kit was used to reverse transcribe all of the isolated RNA, meaning that expressed TCRB transcripts were what got sequenced. This immuneACCESS table, as held by TCRdb, lists in-frame sequences with V and J called but not all clones. Of the missing ones, under half trace to an unresolved V gene in checked studies; the others have no known cause. This sample holds about 250,000 clones; roughly a tenth were observed only once. The ten most abundant clones make up over 0.015% of the sample. Sequenced: naive CD4+ T cells from blood. The sample's cell subset or site, from its label and the paper: true naive CD4+ T cells. The receptors originated from a man aged 30 to 45 with type 1 diabetes.

The chain has TRBV29-1 and TRBJ1-2, with TRBD1 matching over 10 bases. V gave up 6 bases and J gave up 5 bases; unmatched junction bases: 12. The germline V gene encodes CDR1 SQVTM and CDR2 ANQGSEA. There are 15 residues in the CDR3. CDR3 DNA: TGCAGCGTCCTCACGCCGGGGGACAGGGGATATGGCTACACCTTC. Amino acids: CSVLTPGDRGYGYTF.

This clone has more than one count but fewer than ten. The V gene is TRBV6-1, the J gene TRBJ2-1, with 10 bases fitting TRBD2. The J segment lost 4 bases and the V segment lost 0 bases, leaving 6 bases of the junction unmatched. The CDR3 extends over 17 amino acids. The germline CDR1 and CDR2 sequences are MNHNS and SASEGT. CDR3 DNA: TGTGCCAGCAGTGAAGCCCCACTAGCGGGGAATTACAATGAGCAGTTCTTC. It encodes CASSEAPLAGNYNEQFF.

This clone was seen more than once but under ten times. This chain links TRBV9 with TRBJ1-1, with D perhaps matching TRBD1 (6 bases). CDR1 SGDLS and CDR2 YYNGEE come from the germline V gene. V lost 5 bases and J lost 1, with 12 bases in between. The CDR3 loop spans 14 amino acids. The DNA for the CDR3 is TGTGCCAGCAGAACAGGGCCCTCGAACACTGAAGCTTTCTTT. The encoded protein is CASRTGPSNTEAFF.

V is TRBV28 and J is TRBJ2-1; TRBD1 is a possible D gene (6 bases). The CDR3 covers 12 residues. The ends were cut back, 6 bases at V and 9 bases at J, with 12 bases in the middle. The germline V gene encodes CDR1 MDHEN and CDR2 SYDVKM. This chain's CDR3 is CASRNRVSEQFF. The DNA of the CDR3 is TGTGCCAGCAGAAACAGGGTTTCTGAGCAGTTCTTC. The full variable domain, rest sourced from reference TRBV28 and TRBJ2-1, is DVKVTQSSRYLVKRTGEKVFLECVQDMDHENMFWYRQDPGLGLRLIYFSYDVKMKEKGDIPEGYSVSREKKERFSLILESASTNQTSMYLCASRNRVSEQFFGPGTRLTVL.

The chain is built from TRBV5-4 and TRBJ1-6, with D unresolved. CDR3 length equals 14 residues. V lost 0 bases and J lost 9, with 10 bases in between. Germline V gives CDR1 SGHNT, CDR2 YYREEE (reference sequence). The CDR3 loop reads CASSLAFPGSPLHF. The CDR3 DNA follows: TGTGCCAGCAGCTTGGCTTTTCCCGGTTCACCCCTCCACTTT.

The chain has TRBV7-9 and TRBJ1-2; D is ambiguous. V lost 4 bases and J lost 5, with 8 bases in between. Germline V lookup: CDR1 SEHNR, CDR2 FQNEAQ (reference sequence). The CDR3 sequence is 12 residues long. Here the CDR3 reads CASSSEAYGYTF. In DNA, the CDR3 is TGTGCCAGCAGCTCCGAAGCGTATGGCTACACCTTC. The variable domain in full, with the rest retrieved from reference TRBV7-9 and TRBJ1-2, is DTGVSQNPRHKITKRGQNVTFRCDPISEHNRLYWYRQTLGQGPEFLTYFQNEAQLEKSRLLSDRFSAERPKGSFSTLEIQRTEQGDSAMYLCASSSEAYGYTFGSGTRLTVV.

As regards this clone: The junction shows a germline mismatch at one end, possibly a read error. The rearrangement uses TRBV18 and TRBJ2-7, with 7 bases lining up with TRBD2. The CDR3 runs 17 residues. Per the germline V gene, CDR1 is KGHSH and CDR2 is LQKENI. Written as DNA, the CDR3 is TGTGCCAGCTCCCCACGGGAGGCCACCTACGGGAGTCTCGAGCAGTACTTC. Protein sequence: CASSPREATYGSLEQYF.

This clone occurred once. The rearrangement links TRBV29-1 to TRBJ1-1; the match to TRBD1 covers 9 bases. The junction had 12 bases not matched to a gene; V was cut back by 7 bases and J by 3 bases. This CDR3 has 15 residues. CDR1 and CDR2 from the germline V gene are SQVTM and ANQGSEA. CDR3 DNA: TGCAGCGCGACAGGGGGGGAATTTTCTGACACTGAAGCTTTCTTT. Encoded protein: CSATGGEFSDTEAFF.

This clone appeared a few times. This chain joins TRBV18 and TRBJ2-3, with a weak D call TRBD2 (6 bases). The CDR3 is 15 residues long. Germline CDR1 reads KGHSH; CDR2 reads LQKENI. The ends were cut back, 2 bases at V and 2 bases at J, with 11 bases in the middle. The DNA for the CDR3 is TGTGCCAGCTCACCAAAGCTAGCGAACACAGATACGCAGTATTTT. This codes for CASSPKLANTDTQYF.

The chain uses TRBV5-4 and TRBJ2-7, with TRBD1 matching 9 bases. Germline trimming cut 4 bases from V and 2 bases from J; bases unmatched to any gene: 4. Germline V CDR1 and CDR2: SGHNT, YYREEE (reference sequence). CDR3 length: 14 residues. Written as DNA, the CDR3 is TGTGCCAGCAGCGGCGGGGACAGGGCCTACGAGCAGTACTTC. Its protein product is CASSGGDRAYEQYF. Based on the CDR3 plus reference TRBV5-4 and TRBJ2-7, the full variable domain is ETGVTQSPTHLIKTRGQQVTLRCSSQSGHNTVSWYQQALGQGPQFIFQYYREEENGRGNFPPRFSGLQFPNYSSELNVNALELDDSALYLCASSGGDRAYEQYFGPGTRLTVT.

This clone was detected a few times. The chain links TRBV5-6 to TRBJ2-3; tentatively, D is TRBD1 (5 bases). V lost 0 bases and J lost 1, with 12 bases in between. The V gene's germline CDR1 is SGHDT and CDR2 YYEEEE. The CDR3 spans 16 residues. CDR3 loop: CASSLALGQGTDTQYF. In DNA, the CDR3 is TGTGCCAGCAGCTTGGCACTGGGGCAGGGCACAGATACGCAGTATTTT.

This clone was counted a few times. The chain joins TRBV9 to TRBJ1-2; 9 bases match TRBD1. In germline, CDR1 is SGDLS, CDR2 YYNGEE. The CDR3 sequence is 13 residues long. Trimming took 4 bases from V and 5 from J; bases not matched to a gene: 3. CDR3 DNA sequence: TGTGCCAGCAGCACGGGACAGGGATATGGCTACACCTTC. Its protein product is CASSTGQGYGYTF.

In its sample, this clone was seen a few times. CDR3 nucleotides: TGTGCCAGCAGTACCCCAGGGGTCCTTTACGAGCAGTACTTC. Its translation is CASSTPGVLYEQYF. This chain connects TRBV6-6 to TRBJ2-7, with D possibly matching TRBD1 (6 bases). This CDR3 region has 14 residues. CDR1 and CDR2 (germline): MNHNY, SVGAGI (reference sequence). Trimming pared 5 bases from V and 4 bases from J, leaving 15 bases between.

This rearrangement joins TRBV18 to TRBJ2-5; perhaps TRBD2 as D (5 bases). There are 15 residues in the CDR3. Germline CDR1 KGHSH, CDR2 LQKENI. With 4 bases removed from V and 7 bases from J, the gap between germline ends came to 19 bases. The CDR3 DNA follows: TGTGCCAGCTCACGGGCGACCGGCTTAGGAGGGACCCAGTACTTC. Its translation: CASSRATGLGGTQYF.

This rearrangement joins TRBV19 to TRBJ2-2; 8 bases are shared with TRBD1. Trimming removed 5 bases from V and 4 bases from J; junction bases left unmatched: 6. The germline V gene encodes CDR1 LNHDA and CDR2 SQIVND (reference sequence). The CDR3 covers 15 residues. The CDR3 reads CASSLRTGSTGELFF. CDR3 in DNA: TGTGCCAGTAGTCTCCGGACAGGGTCCACCGGGGAGCTGTTTTTT.

This chain joins TRBV15 and TRBJ2-5, with D possibly TRBD1 on 6 matching bases. The CDR3 runs to 13 residues. Trimming removed 6 bases from V and 5 bases from J, with 13 bases in between. Per germline, CDR1 LNHNV and CDR2 YYDKDF (reference sequence). CDR3 region: CATRYRVEETQYF. In nucleotides, the CDR3 is TGTGCCACCAGGTACAGGGTAGAGGAGACCCAGTACTTC.

The chain couples TRBV12-5 to TRBJ1-5; D gene uncertain. This CDR3 contains 15 residues. Trimming shortened V by 0 bases and J by 2 bases, and 8 bases separated the two germline ends. Per the germline V gene, CDR1 is LGHNT and CDR2 is FRNRAP. CDR3 sequence (DNA): TGTGCTAGTGGTTTGGTCAGTGGAGGCAATCAGCCCCAGCATTTT. Protein sequence: CASGLVSGGNQPQHF.

The chain carries TRBV5-4 and TRBJ1-4; D gene unclear. The CDR3 runs to 14 residues. Looked up from germline, CDR1 is SGHNT and CDR2 is YYREEE (reference sequence). Deletions cut 4 bases from V and 7 bases from J, with 14 bases between. Here the CDR3 reads CASSLGVNGEKLFF. The CDR3 nucleotides are TGTGCCAGCAGCCTAGGCGTTAACGGTGAAAAACTGTTTTTT.

J is TRBJ2-5 and V is TRBV9, with a tentative D call TRBD2 (7 bases). V was clipped by 0 bases and J by 5 bases, with 14 bases between them. Germline V gene data show CDR1 as SGDLS and CDR2 as YYNGEE. The CDR3 is 15 residues long. The CDR3 DNA is TGTGCCAGCAGCGTAGACGAGGGGGGAGGGGAGACCCAGTACTTC. Translation gives CASSVDEGGGETQYF.

This clone was found a few times. The rearrangement joins TRBV18 to TRBJ1-6; no firm D call. Germline V gene sequence: CDR1 KGHSH, CDR2 LQKENI. Trimming removed 1 base at V and 13 bases at J, with 14 bases between. This CDR3 region has 14 residues. CDR3 in DNA: TGTGCCAGCTCACCACGGACCAGCGGTGATCCCCTCCACTTT. Translated: CASSPRTSGDPLHF.

This clone was found a few times. The chain joins TRBV7-2 to TRBJ1-2; D remains ambiguous. This CDR3 contains 15 residues. Germline V gene lookup returns CDR1 SGHTA and CDR2 FQGNSA. Trimming shortened V by 5 bases and J by 0 bases, and 13 bases separated the two germline ends. CDR3 nucleotide sequence: TGTGCCAGCAGCCCCCGGACTGTAGCTAACTATGGCTACACCTTC. Its translation: CASSPRTVANYGYTF. The full variable domain, its missing parts supplied by reference TRBV7-2 and TRBJ1-2, is GAGVSQSPSNKVTEKGKDVELRCDPISGHTALYWYRQSLGQGLEFLIYFQGNSAPDKSGLPSDRFSAERTGGSVSTLTIQRTQQEDSAVYLCASSPRTVANYGYTFGSGTRLTVV.

The rearrangement links TRBV6-5 to TRBJ1-6; 8 bases map to TRBD1. Germline V gene sequence: CDR1 MNHEY, CDR2 SVGAGI. The CDR3 sequence is 14 residues long. V lost 7 bases, J lost 7 bases, and 6 bases stayed unmatched. CDR3 DNA: TGTGCCAGCAATCGGGACAGGTGGAATTCACCCCTCCACTTT. As protein: CASNRDRWNSPLHF.

This clone has just a few counts. J is TRBJ2-4 and V is TRBV11-2, with 8 bases identical to TRBD1. After removal of 5 bases from V and 8 bases from J, the junction contained 8 bases not matched to a gene. CDR1 SGHAT and CDR2 FQNNGV come from the germline V gene. This CDR3 comprises 14 residues. The CDR3 DNA sequence: TGTGCCAGCAGCCCAGGACAGGGAGCGGACATTCAGTACTTC. Translated, it gives CASSPGQGADIQYF.

The chain links TRBV27 to TRBJ1-2; TRBD1 aligns across 7 bases. CDR3 length: 15 amino acids. V lost 5 bases and J lost 7; bases outside the gene matches: 13. Germline lookup yields CDR1 MNHEY and CDR2 SMNVEV (reference sequence). The chain's CDR3 is CASSPIPTGEGGYTF. In DNA, the CDR3 is TGTGCCAGCAGTCCAATCCCAACAGGGGAAGGTGGCTACACCTTC.

This clone was seen a handful of times. This chain joins TRBV2 and TRBJ2-1; a possible D gene is TRBD1 (5 bases). This CDR3 has 13 residues. Per germline, CDR1 SNHLY and CDR2 FYNNEI. V was clipped by 7 bases and J by 2 bases, with 9 bases between them. The CDR3 DNA reads as TGTGCCAGCAAGGCAGGGACCTACAATGAGCAGTTCTTC. Translation gives CASKAGTYNEQFF. Drawing the rest from reference TRBV2 and TRBJ2-1, the complete variable domain is EPEVTQTPSHQVTQMGQEVILRCVPISNHLYFYWYRQILGQKVEFLVSFYNNEISEKSEIFDDQFSVERPDGSNFTLKIRSTKLEDSAMYFCASKAGTYNEQFFGPGTRLTVL.

This clone turned up a few times. The V gene is TRBV19, the J gene TRBJ1-2; D is perhaps TRBD1 (5 bases). The CDR3 loop spans 12 amino acids. Germline values: CDR1 LNHDA, CDR2 SQIVND (reference sequence). Trimming left V 6 bases short and J 8 bases short, with 13 bases between. The CDR3 loop is CASSQGIRGYTF. In DNA, the CDR3 is TGTGCCAGTAGCCAGGGAATACGGGGCTACACCTTC.

This clone was found a few times. V gene TRBV27 combines with J gene TRBJ1-5; 8 bases agree with TRBD1. V gave up 4 bases and J gave up 6 bases; unmatched junction bases: 5. The V gene's germline CDR1 is MNHEY and CDR2 SMNVEV (reference sequence). The CDR3 extends over 14 amino acids. CDR3 DNA: TGTGCCAGCAGTTACGACAGGGGAGGTCAGCCCCAGCATTTT. Protein product: CASSYDRGGQPQHF.

In its sample, this clone was seen a few times. V and J are TRBV29-1 and TRBJ2-1; a weak D match, TRBD2 (5 bases). In germline, CDR1 is SQVTM, CDR2 ANQGSEA. V gave up 7 bases and J gave up 2 bases, with 9 bases separating them. The CDR3 spans 12 residues. The CDR3 reads CSASGPYNEQFF. The CDR3 DNA sequence: TGCAGCGCAAGCGGCCCCTACAATGAGCAGTTCTTC.

V gene TRBV4-1 combines with J gene TRBJ1-5, with D uncertain. Trimming cost V 0 bases and J 5 bases, with 8 bases left between them. CDR1 is MGHRA and CDR2 is YSYEKL in the germline V gene. The length of the CDR3 is 14 residues. The CDR3 DNA is TGCGCCAGCAGCCAAGATCCGGTCGATCAGCCCCAGCATTTT. Translating it yields CASSQDPVDQPQHF.